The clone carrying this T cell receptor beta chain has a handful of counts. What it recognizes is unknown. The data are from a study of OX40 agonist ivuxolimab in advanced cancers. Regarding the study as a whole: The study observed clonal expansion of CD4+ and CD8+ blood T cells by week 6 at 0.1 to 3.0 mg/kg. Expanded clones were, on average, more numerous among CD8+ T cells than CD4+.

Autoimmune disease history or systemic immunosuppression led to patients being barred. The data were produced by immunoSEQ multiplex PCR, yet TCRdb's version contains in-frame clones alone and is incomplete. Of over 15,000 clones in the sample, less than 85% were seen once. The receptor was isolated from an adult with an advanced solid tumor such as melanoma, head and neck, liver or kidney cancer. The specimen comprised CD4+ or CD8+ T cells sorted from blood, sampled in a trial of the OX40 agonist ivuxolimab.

The CDR3 nucleotides are TGTGCCAGCACTTACTCGGGGGGTTCAAACGAGCAGTACTTC. Its protein is CASTYSGGSNEQYF. The J gene is TRBJ2-7, the V gene TRBV7-8; 7 nucleotides agree with TRBD2. The V gene end was trimmed by 7 bases and the J gene end by 5 bases; junction bases not matched to a gene: 11. The length of the CDR3 is 14 residues. CDR1 SGHVS and CDR2 FQNEAQ come from the germline V gene.